Each of the 4 T cell receptor beta chains below was sequenced from the same sample in a study of T-cell reconstitution after alpha-beta-depleted transplantation in children. Construction of the TCRbeta library involved unique molecular identifiers. TCRdb redid the calling of the PCR reads with MiXCR, one entry per CDR3 protein. The table records about 97,000 distinct CDR3 sequences, approximately 5.4% of them present only once. The source was PBMCs, mostly from graft donor cells, collected 60 days after TCRalphabeta/CD19-depleted stem cell transplant. The receptors stem from a female patient between 2 and 10 years old who had a stem cell transplant for Fanconi anemia, so the T cells may come from the graft donor.

The V call is TRBV4-2, the J call TRBJ2-2; D remains unclear. Germline CDR1 reads LGHNA; CDR2 reads YNFKEQ. V lost 2 bases to trimming and J lost 6 bases, with 7 bases between them. The CDR3 covers 13 residues. The CDR3 sequence: CASSQPPAGELFF. The DNA of the CDR3 is TGTGCCAGCAGCCAACCGCCGGCCGGGGAGCTGTTTTTT.

This clonotype was detected only a few times. The genes are TRBV28 and TRBJ2-7, with TRBD2 matching over 9 bases. Trimming took 6 bases from V and 1 from J; bases not matched to a gene: 7. CDR3 size: 15 residues. From germline, CDR1 is MDHEN and CDR2 SYDVKM. The CDR3 loop reads CASRLAGDGSYEQYF. Written as DNA, the CDR3 is TGTGCCAGCAGGTTAGCGGGAGATGGGTCCTACGAGCAGTACTTC.

Only one count was recorded for this clonotype. The chain links TRBV4-2 to TRBJ2-7, with D possibly being TRBD2 (6 bases). Germline assignment: CDR1 LGHNA and CDR2 YNFKEQ. The germline V and J ends were trimmed by 0 bases and 7 bases, with 16 bases remaining between them. The CDR3 runs 15 residues. The CDR3 nucleotides are TGTGCCAGCAGCCAAGATTTCCGAGGGGCGGGGGAGCAGTACTTC. This sequence encodes CASSQDFRGAGEQYF.

This clonotype is termed medium-sized. The V and J genes are TRBV5-1 and TRBJ1-1; D is unresolved. This CDR3 is 13 amino acids long. V gave up 0 bases and J gave up 8 bases, with 11 bases separating them. Per germline, CDR1 SGHRS and CDR2 YFSETQ. DNA for the CDR3: TGCGCCAGCAGCTTGGCGGACGGGGAAGAAGCTTTCTTT. Translated, it gives CASSLADGEEAFF.